This T cell receptor (beta chain) was obtained from a study of T cells expressing NK-cell markers. Study in general: Source material for TCR beta repertoires consisted of sorted CD3+CD56+NKG2C+, CD3+CD56+NKG2C- and CD3+CD56-NKG2C+ T cells. The study's findings and limits: The CD3+CD56-NKG2C+ fraction was also led by these clonotypes in four donors.

TCRdb re-called the 5' RACE reads and shows each CDR3 protein once, DNA omitted. The sample table includes around 8,000 distinct CDR3 sequences. As to this clonotype: No antigen is known for it.

Per germline, CDR1 LGHNA and CDR2 YNFKEQ. The CDR3 has 17 residues. Sequencing was performed on blood T cells: a sorted CD56 or NKG2C T cell subset, CD4+ or CD8+ T cells, or bulk PBMC T cells (not recorded which). The receptor was derived from a man between 18 and 35 years old in good health. The chain employs TRBV4-2 and TRBJ2-2; the D call from TCRdb, TRBD2, cannot be confirmed without DNA. This CDR3 is CASSQTGLAAGTGELFF.